A selection of T cell receptor beta chains follows, all from one sample in a study of blood T cell repertoires in COVID-19. The table came from immunoSEQ multiplex PCR; TCRdb's copy has only in-frame clones and leaves some out. The repertoire has 400,000 to 450,000 clones, roughly nine tenths of them found once; the top ten carry 1% to 1.3%. The sample comprised PBMCs or T cells enriched from blood (not recorded which). These receptors were collected from a man aged 25-45 years who had recovered from COVID-19. CDR3s include the opening cysteine and the closing phenylalanine or tryptophan.

TRBV28,TRBJ2-3,CASSLPGQGTADTQYF
TRBV5-1,TRBJ2-6,CASAPSPGANVLTF
TRBV5-1,TRBJ1-2,CASSTPGLLGGYTF
TRBV11-2,TRBJ2-7,CASSATGLAVDYEQYF
TRBV24-1,TRBJ1-1,CATSDYRGAEAFF
TRBV4-1,TRBJ2-2,CASSPVRGPTGELFF
TRBV5-6,TRBJ2-1,CASSPGTSGFNEQFF
TRBV30,TRBJ1-1,CAWRTDRYTEAFF
TRBV29-1,TRBJ1-1,CSVEALYTEAFF
TRBV5-1,TRBJ2-1,CASSSLQGLAGSEQFF
TRBV6-5,TRBJ2-7,CASSPDRPYEQYF
TRBV23-1,TRBJ2-1,CARGSYNEQFF
TRBV6-4,TRBJ1-5,CASREDREHNQPQHF
TRBV30,TRBJ1-3,CAWSTGEGNTIYF
TRBV9,TRBJ2-3,CASSVAGGFTDTQYF
TRBV18,TRBJ1-2,CASSPASAPMIYGYTF
TRBV29-1,TRBJ1-1,CSALQVNTEAFF
TRBV4-1,TRBJ2-7,CASSQLAGEAYEQYF
TRBV4-2,TRBJ2-1,CASSQADRGAYNEQFF
TRBV14,TRBJ2-5,CASSQAETQYF
TRBV12-1,TRBJ2-2,CASSRHPIQGVDTGELFF
TRBV5-1,TRBJ1-3,CASSFGDRGNTIYF
TRBV5-5,TRBJ2-5,CASSLGHREIETQYF
TRBV5-6,TRBJ1-3,CASSSYRDRGPGNTIYF
TRBV7-6,TRBJ2-5,CASSSYGGQETQYF
TRBV5-5,TRBJ1-2,CASSPLLTGGKDYGYTF
TRBV28,TRBJ2-5,CASTDWGLTTQYF
TRBV18,TRBJ2-5,CASSPPEGETQYF
TRBV5-8,TRBJ2-1,CASSFGLAGDYNEQFF
TRBV5-6,TRBJ2-7,CASSLGGDYEQYF
TRBV25-1,TRBJ2-1,CASSEARDGLVYYNEQFF
TRBV24-1,TRBJ2-1,CATKGLAVAEQFF
TRBV12-2,TRBJ2-2,CASRLAYFTGRAGELFF
TRBV5-1,TRBJ2-1,CASSLGQTYNEQFF
TRBV7-9,TRBJ1-1,CASSLGGGRDTEAFF
TRBV27,TRBJ2-5,CASSPGLIQETQYF
TRBV28,TRBJ1-1,CASSLRTVVLDTEAFF
TRBV19,TRBJ1-1,CASSIGRNTEAFF
TRBV19,TRBJ2-3,CASSIFSGGDTQYF
TRBV28,TRBJ1-2,CASSFYREGTRANYGYTF
TRBV14,TRBJ1-1,CASSQLLDTEAFF
TRBV4-1,TRBJ1-6,CASSEDRTGGMSPLHF
TRBV12-3/TRBV12-4,TRBJ1-5,CASSPDSYQPQHF
TRBV4-2,TRBJ1-5,CASSPGRGEEQPQHF
TRBV24-1,TRBJ2-1,CATSGSYYNEQFF
TRBV2,TRBJ1-5,CASTPDSGNQPQHF
TRBV12-2,TRBJ2-7,CASRLAEDFLMYF
TRBV11-2,TRBJ2-7,CASSLVGRDREQYF